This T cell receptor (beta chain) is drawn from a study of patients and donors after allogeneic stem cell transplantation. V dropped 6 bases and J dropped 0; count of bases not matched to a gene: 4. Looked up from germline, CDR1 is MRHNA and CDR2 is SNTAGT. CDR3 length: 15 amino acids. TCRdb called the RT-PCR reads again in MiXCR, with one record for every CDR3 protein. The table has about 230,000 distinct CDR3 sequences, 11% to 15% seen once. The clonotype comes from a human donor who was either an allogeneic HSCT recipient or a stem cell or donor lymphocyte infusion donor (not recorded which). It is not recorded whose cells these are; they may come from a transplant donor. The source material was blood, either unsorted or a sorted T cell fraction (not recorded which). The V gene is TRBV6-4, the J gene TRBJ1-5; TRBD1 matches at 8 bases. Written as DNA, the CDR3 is TGTGCCAGCAGCCCGACAGGGGATAGCAATCAGCCCCAGCATTTT. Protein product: CASSPTGDSNQPQHF.